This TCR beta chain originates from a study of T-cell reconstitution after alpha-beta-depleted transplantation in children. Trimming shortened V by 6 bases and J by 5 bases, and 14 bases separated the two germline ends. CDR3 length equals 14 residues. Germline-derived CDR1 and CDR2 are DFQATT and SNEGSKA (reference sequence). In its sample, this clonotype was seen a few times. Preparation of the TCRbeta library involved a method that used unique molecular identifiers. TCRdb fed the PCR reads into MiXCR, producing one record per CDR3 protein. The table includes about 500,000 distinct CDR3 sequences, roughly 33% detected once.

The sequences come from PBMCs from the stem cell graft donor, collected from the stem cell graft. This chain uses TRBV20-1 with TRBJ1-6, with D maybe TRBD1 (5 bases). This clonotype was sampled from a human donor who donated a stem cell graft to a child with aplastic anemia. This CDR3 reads CSANGGTDNSPLHF. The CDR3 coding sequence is TGCAGTGCCAATGGGGGGACCGATAATTCACCCCTCCACTTT.